This T cell receptor (beta chain) was sequenced in a study of T cell responses to AZD1222 COVID-19 vaccine. The CDR3 has 17 amino acids. Germline lookup yields CDR1 PRHDT and CDR2 FYEKMQ (reference sequence). The V and J ends lost 2 bases and 6 bases, in that order; junction bases with no gene match: 9. Assay used: immunoSEQ multiplex PCR; TCRdb lists only in-frame clones, some missing. The table has fewer than 180,000 clones, around nine tenths seen once. As to this clone: Antigen specificity is unknown.

The study's findings and limits: A reported finding is that nearly half of spike-specific TCRs target unmutated variant regions. Spike-specific TCR breadth and depth grew following two AZD1222 doses. It should be noted that donors were predominantly white British and more often female, and clonal diversity was possibly underestimated. Without day 14 samples, only post-peak T cell repertoires were studied.

This receptor was taken from an adult who received the AZD1222 COVID-19 vaccine. The starting material was peripheral blood, obtained 28 days after the second AZD1222 dose. This chain joins TRBV13 and TRBJ2-2; 10 bases fit TRBD2. CDR3 protein: CASSLSSGLALPGELFF. The CDR3 DNA follows: TGTGCCAGCAGCTTATCCTCGGGACTAGCGCTCCCCGGGGAGCTGTTTTTT. The entire variable domain, with the rest obtained from reference TRBV13 and TRBJ2-2, is as follows: AAGVIQSPRHLIKEKRETATLKCYPIPRHDTVYWYQQGPGQDPQFLISFYEKMQSDKGSIPDRFSAQQFSDYHSELNMSSLELGDSALYFCASSLSSGLALPGELFFGEGSRLTVL.